This T cell receptor (beta chain) was found in a study of beta chain features in type 1 diabetes. The study's findings and limits: Any HLA effect on TCRB rearrangement was left unresolved by small sub-analyses. Significant though moderate, a shortening of TCRB CDR3s appeared in all four CD4+ subsets of Type 1 diabetes patients. PCR might pick shorter templates more often, in the same way for patients and controls.

A CD45RO/CCR7/CD25/CD127/CD95/CD27 panel sorted naive, central memory, regulatory and stem cell-like memory CD4+ cells. This clone came up a few times. Its specificity is unknown. The CDR3 is 13 residues long. CDR1 is GTSNPN, CDR2 SVGIG, per germline (reference sequence). V was shortened by 3 bases and J by 1 base, with 4 bases between the two germline ends. The isolated RNA, all of it, was reverse transcribed, so expressed TCRB transcripts were what got sequenced. Some clones are missing from TCRdb's copy, which holds only in-frame ones; the method was immunoSEQ multiplex PCR. The data contain a few hundred thousand clones, about 26% of them singletons.

The rearrangement joins TRBV30 to TRBJ2-6; D is ambiguous. This TCR was sampled from a man aged 25 to 40 in good health. The sample consisted of central memory CD4+ T cells from blood. The CDR3 DNA reads as TGTGCCTGGAGATATTCTGGGGCCAACGTCCTGACTTTC. As protein: CAWRYSGANVLTF.